Below are 23 T cell receptor beta chains sequenced from a single sample in a study of cytomegalovirus exposure and HLA in healthy donors. With 60 Vbeta and 13 Jbeta primers, the PCR was carried out. Profiled with immunoSEQ multiplex PCR; TCRdb holds only in-frame clones, not every one. The table records around 92,000 clones, about 83% of them present only once. The specimen sequenced was PBMCs. The receptors here all came from a man aged 55 to 69 in good health and CMV-seropositive.

The chain combines TRBV7-2 with TRBJ2-7; 7 nucleotides match TRBD1. Germline V CDR1 and CDR2: SGHTA, FQGNSA. The V segment lost 5 bases and the J segment 5 bases; nucleotides outside the gene matches: 6. This CDR3 has 13 residues. The CDR3 DNA reads as TGTGCCAGCAGCCCTAACAGGGGCCACGAGCAGTACTTC. It encodes CASSPNRGHEQYF.

V and J are TRBV9 and TRBJ1-2; 9 nucleotides align to TRBD1. Germline-derived CDR1 and CDR2 are SGDLS and YYNGEE. V was pared by 4 bases and J by 5 bases, with 9 bases of the junction left unmatched. The CDR3 is 15 amino acids. The CDR3 loop reads CASSPGQGAFYGYTF. CDR3 DNA: TGTGCCAGCAGCCCGGGACAGGGTGCCTTTTATGGCTACACCTTC.

This clone was counted a few times. Other DNA sequences of this sample code for an identical CDR3. V and J are TRBV7-8 and TRBJ1-5, with a tentative D call TRBD1 (5 bases). In germline, CDR1 is SGHVS, CDR2 FQNEAQ. This CDR3 has 13 amino acids. V lost 5 bases and J lost 7, with 12 bases in between. CDR3 loop: CASSPWGEQPQHF. The CDR3 coding sequence is TGTGCCAGCAGCCCGTGGGGGGAACAGCCCCAGCATTTT.

The chain carries TRBV5-6 and TRBJ1-2; D ambiguous. The CDR3 length is 14 residues. Looked up from germline, CDR1 is SGHDT and CDR2 is YYEEEE. V lost 2 bases and J 4 bases, leaving 12 bases between the germline ends. The CDR3 protein is CASSLLVPGYGYTF. DNA for the CDR3: TGTGCCAGCAGCTTATTAGTACCAGGCTATGGCTACACCTTC. Variable domain in full (rest from reference TRBV5-6 and TRBJ1-2): DAGVTQSPTHLIKTRGQQVTLRCSPKSGHDTVSWYQQALGQGPQFIFQYYEEEERQRGNFPDRFSGHQFPNYSSELNVNALLLGDSALYLCASSLLVPGYGYTFGSGTRLTVV.

This clone has only a few counts. The chain carries TRBV13 and TRBJ1-1, with no clear D. Deletions cut 5 bases from V and 3 bases from J, with 10 bases between. CDR1 PRHDT and CDR2 FYEKMQ come from the germline V gene (reference sequence). This CDR3 comprises 13 residues. CDR3 nucleotide sequence: TGTGCCAGCAGCCTCAGGAGGGACACTGAAGCTTTCTTT. It is translated as CASSLRRDTEAFF.

This sequence joins TRBV7-8 and TRBJ2-7, with D perhaps TRBD1 (5 bases). The CDR3 runs to 14 residues. With 7 bases removed from V and 4 bases from J, the gap between germline ends came to 17 bases. Per germline, CDR1 SGHVS and CDR2 FQNEAQ. CDR3 sequence (DNA): TGTGCCAGCACCCCTGCCCCCAGGGTTTACGAGCAGTACTTC. Translating it yields CASTPAPRVYEQYF.

The sample holds a few counts of this clone. This chain joins TRBV5-1 and TRBJ1-4, with D hard to call. Germline V gene sequence: CDR1 SGHRS, CDR2 YFSETQ. This CDR3 has 14 amino acids. Trimming cost V 0 bases and J 5 bases, with 8 bases left between them. The CDR3 DNA is TGCGCCAGCAGCTTGGACCGAGGGAATGAAAAACTGTTTTTT. Translated, it gives CASSLDRGNEKLFF.

This chain connects TRBV5-1 to TRBJ1-4; tentative D call: TRBD1 (5 bases). The CDR3 has 15 residues. V dropped 0 bases and J dropped 7 bases, with 13 bases sitting between them. Per germline, CDR1 SGHRS and CDR2 YFSETQ. CDR3 sequence (DNA): TGCGCCAGCAGCTTGGCCGGGGGTCTGGGTGAAAAACTGTTTTTT. Its protein is CASSLAGGLGEKLFF.

The V and J genes are TRBV6-1 and TRBJ2-7, with a possible D match to TRBD1 (5 bases). The CDR3 has 14 residues. CDR1 MNHNS and CDR2 SASEGT come from the germline V gene. The V end was cut by 7 bases, the J end by 2 bases, with 15 bases between. In nucleotides, the CDR3 is TGTGCCAGCAAAGCAGGGCTACCTCCCTACGAGCAGTACTTC. This translates into CASKAGLPPYEQYF.

V usage is TRBV4-1 and J usage is TRBJ2-7; 12 positions agree with TRBD2. The V gene's germline CDR1 is MGHRA and CDR2 YSYEKL. The trim removed 1 base at V and 4 bases at J, leaving 5 bases unmatched. The CDR3 loop spans 16 amino acids. The CDR3 is CASSQGLAGAPYEQYF. The DNA for the CDR3 is TGCGCCAGCAGCCAAGGACTAGCGGGGGCTCCGTACGAGCAGTACTTC.

J is TRBJ2-1 and V is TRBV14; 8 nucleotides match TRBD1. Germline V lookup: CDR1 SGHDN, CDR2 FVKESK. Germline trimming cut 1 base from V and 4 bases from J; bases unmatched to any gene: 6. The CDR3 loop spans 16 amino acids. Here the CDR3 DNA reads TGTGCCAGCAGCCAAGGGACAGGGATCCCATACAATGAGCAGTTCTTC. This sequence encodes CASSQGTGIPYNEQFF. Complete variable domain (other parts from reference TRBV14 and TRBJ2-1): EAGVTQFPSHSVIEKGQTVTLRCDPISGHDNLYWYRRVMGKEIKFLLHFVKESKQDESGMPNNRFLAERTGGTYSTLKVQPAELEDSGVYFCASSQGTGIPYNEQFFGPGTRLTVL.

This sequence joins TRBV19 and TRBJ2-3, with 10 bases fitting TRBD2. The trim removed 4 bases at V and 6 bases at J, leaving 10 bases unmatched. The CDR3 has 16 amino acids. In germline, CDR1 is LNHDA, CDR2 SQIVND (reference sequence). The CDR3 spells CASSRWGSGRLDTQYF. The DNA of the CDR3 is TGTGCCAGTAGTAGATGGGGTAGCGGGAGGCTCGATACGCAGTATTTT. The full variable domain, rest sourced from reference TRBV19 and TRBJ2-3, is DGGITQSPKYLFRKEGQNVTLSCEQNLNHDAMYWYRQDPGQGLRLIYYSQIVNDFQKGDIAEGYSVSREKKESFPLTVTSAQKNPTAFYLCASSRWGSGRLDTQYFGPGTRLTVL.

The chain is built from TRBV5-1 and TRBJ2-7; TRBD2 matches 10 bases. The CDR3 extends over 14 amino acids. From germline, CDR1 is SGHRS and CDR2 YFSETQ. V was pared by 4 bases and J by 2 bases, with 3 bases of the junction left unmatched. CDR3 DNA sequence: TGCGCCAGCAGCACTAGCGGGACAACCTACGAGCAGTACTTC. Translating gives CASSTSGTTYEQYF.

The chain joins TRBV6-4 to TRBJ2-3, with 7 nucleotides matching TRBD2. Trimming removed 6 bases from V and 7 bases from J; junction bases left unmatched: 10. Germline CDR1 MRHNA, CDR2 SNTAGT. CDR3 size: 14 residues. This CDR3 is CASSETSMQYTQYF. CDR3 DNA sequence: TGTGCCAGCAGCGAGACTAGCATGCAATATACGCAGTATTTT.

The sample holds a few counts of this clone. V usage is TRBV14 and J usage is TRBJ1-3; no clear D. V was pared by 4 bases and J by 0 bases, with 10 bases between. Germline CDR1 SGHDN, CDR2 FVKESK. The CDR3 covers 15 residues. Here the CDR3 reads CASSPRRYSGNTIYF. Here the CDR3 DNA reads TGTGCCAGCAGCCCCCGGCGGTACTCTGGAAACACCATATATTTT.

J is TRBJ2-2 and V is TRBV2, with TRBD1 identical over 7 bases. Germline CDR1 SNHLY, CDR2 FYNNEI. This CDR3 contains 17 residues. With V trimmed by 7 bases and J by 0 bases, 11 bases remained unmatched. The CDR3 here is CASTVGLGGANTGELFF. The CDR3 DNA reads as TGTGCCAGCACCGTAGGCTTAGGGGGCGCGAACACCGGGGAGCTGTTTTTT.

The V gene is TRBV7-2, the J gene TRBJ2-2; the match to TRBD1 covers 10 bases. The V segment lost 2 bases and the J segment 4 bases; nucleotides outside the gene matches: 4. The CDR3 consists of 16 residues. Germline assignment: CDR1 SGHTA and CDR2 FQGNSA. The CDR3 loop is CASSLSRTGGTGELFF. The DNA of the CDR3 is TGTGCCAGCAGCTTAAGCAGGACAGGGGGCACCGGGGAGCTGTTTTTT.

V and J are TRBV14 and TRBJ1-2; tentative D call: TRBD1 (6 bases). This CDR3 spans 16 amino acids. CDR1 is SGHDN and CDR2 is FVKESK in the germline V gene. Trimming cost V 1 base and J 7 bases, with 19 bases left between them. The CDR3 protein is CASSQVAGALSSGYTF. CDR3 in DNA: TGTGCCAGCAGCCAAGTAGCGGGGGCCCTAAGCAGTGGCTACACCTTC.

This clone has only a few counts. The CDR3 DNA sequence: TGCGCCAGCAGCTTGACGGGTCATACTGAAGCTTTCTTT. Translation gives CASSLTGHTEAFF. J is TRBJ1-1 and V is TRBV5-1, with D unresolved. The CDR3 extends over 13 amino acids. CDR1 is SGHRS, CDR2 YFSETQ, per germline. Deletions cut 1 base from V and 5 bases from J, with 9 bases between. Full variable domain (missing parts from reference TRBV5-1 and TRBJ1-1): KAGVTQTPRYLIKTRGQQVTLSCSPISGHRSVSWYQQTPGQGLQFLFEYFSETQRNKGNFPGRFSGRQFSNSRSEMNVSTLELGDSALYLCASSLTGHTEAFFGQGTRLTVV.

In this sample, this clone turned up once. The chain carries TRBV30 and TRBJ1-4; 8 bases are shared with TRBD1. This CDR3 has 16 residues. Germline values: CDR1 GTSNPN, CDR2 SVGIG (reference sequence). With V trimmed by 3 bases and J by 7 bases, 13 bases remained unmatched. The CDR3 protein is CAWRAGAGGSGEKLFF. The CDR3, as DNA: TGTGCCTGGAGGGCCGGAGCAGGGGGCAGTGGTGAAAAACTGTTTTTT.

This chain uses TRBV27 with TRBJ2-4; D possibly corresponds to TRBD1 (6 bases). Germline values: CDR1 MNHEY, CDR2 SMNVEV (reference sequence). V dropped 3 bases and J dropped 12 bases, with 9 bases sitting between them. The CDR3 length is 11 residues. CDR3 nucleotide sequence: TGTGCCAGCAGTTTCGGGGACACTCAGTACTTC. It codes for CASSFGDTQYF.

This CDR3 reads CATTGRSTDTQYF. CDR3 sequence (DNA): TGTGCCACCACCGGGAGAAGCACAGATACGCAGTATTTT. The chain couples TRBV19 to TRBJ2-3, with D maybe TRBD2 (6 bases). CDR3 size: 13 residues. Germline-derived CDR1 and CDR2 are LNHDA and SQIVND (reference sequence). Trimming pared 10 bases from V and 0 bases from J, leaving 11 bases between.

The V call is TRBV5-4, the J call TRBJ1-2; 9 nucleotides align to TRBD1. This CDR3 has 15 residues. Germline V lookup: CDR1 SGHNT, CDR2 YYREEE (reference sequence). The V gene end was trimmed by 3 bases and the J gene end by 2 bases; junction bases not matched to a gene: 5. The CDR3 DNA sequence: TGTGCCAGCAGCTGGGGGGACAGGGTGAACTATGGCTACACCTTC. Encoded protein: CASSWGDRVNYGYTF.